Each of the 3 T cell receptor beta chains below was sequenced from the same sample in a study of T cell responses to AZD1222 COVID-19 vaccine. TCRdb's copy holds only in-frame clones and misses some; the assay was immunoSEQ multiplex PCR. The sample has more than 150,000 clones, about nine tenths seen once. The starting material was peripheral blood, obtained 28 days after the second AZD1222 dose. These receptor sequences come from an adult who received the AZD1222 COVID-19 vaccine.

The chain combines TRBV15 with TRBJ2-5; D is possibly TRBD1 or TRBD2 (6 bases each). CDR1 is LNHNV, CDR2 YYDKDF, per germline (reference sequence). Trimming removed 1 base at V and 5 bases at J, with 11 bases between. This CDR3 is built from 14 residues. The DNA for the CDR3 is TGTGCCACCAGCAGAGGGGGGGCCGCGGAGACCCAGTACTTC. It encodes CATSRGGAAETQYF. Looking up the rest from reference TRBV15 and TRBJ2-5 gives the full variable domain: DAMVIQNPRYQVTQFGKPVTLSCSQTLNHNVMYWYQQKSSQAPKLLFHYYDKDFNNEADTPDNFQSRRPNTSFCFLDIRSPGLGDTAMYLCATSRGGAAETQYFGPGTRLLVL.

The chain is built from TRBV6-5 and TRBJ2-7, with 10 bases identical to TRBD2. The CDR3 consists of 15 residues. Losses at the gene ends were 6 bases for V and 5 bases for J; bases not matched to a gene: 10. Germline lookup yields CDR1 MNHEY and CDR2 SVGAGI. The DNA for the CDR3 is TGTGCCAGCAGACCCCTAGCGGGAGTGGGCCACGAGCAGTACTTC. As protein: CASRPLAGVGHEQYF.

The genes are TRBV12-5 and TRBJ2-3; D unclear. The CDR3 spans 12 residues. CDR1 LGHNT and CDR2 FRNRAP come from the germline V gene. The V end lost 4 bases, the J end lost 4 bases, and 6 bases lay between the germline ends. The CDR3: CASGSTADTQYF. For the CDR3, the DNA is TGTGCTAGTGGTTCCACTGCAGATACGCAGTATTTT.